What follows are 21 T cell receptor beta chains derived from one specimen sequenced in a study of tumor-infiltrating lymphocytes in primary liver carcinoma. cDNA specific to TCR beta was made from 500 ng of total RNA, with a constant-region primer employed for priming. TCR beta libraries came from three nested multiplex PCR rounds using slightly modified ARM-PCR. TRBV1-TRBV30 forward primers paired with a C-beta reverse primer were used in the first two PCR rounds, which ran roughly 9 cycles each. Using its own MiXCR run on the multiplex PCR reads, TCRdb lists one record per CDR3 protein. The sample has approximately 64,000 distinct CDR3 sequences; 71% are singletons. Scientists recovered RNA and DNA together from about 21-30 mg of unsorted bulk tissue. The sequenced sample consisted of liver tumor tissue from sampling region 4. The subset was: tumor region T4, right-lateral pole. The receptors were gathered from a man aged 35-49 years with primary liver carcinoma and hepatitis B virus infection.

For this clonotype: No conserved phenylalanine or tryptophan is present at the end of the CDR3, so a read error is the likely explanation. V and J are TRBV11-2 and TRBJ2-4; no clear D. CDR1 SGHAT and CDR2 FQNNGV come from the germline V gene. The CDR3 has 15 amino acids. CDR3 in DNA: TGTGCCAGCACCACTTCGGCGGTAGCCAAAAACATCCAGTACTTA. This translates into CASTTSAVAKNIQYL.

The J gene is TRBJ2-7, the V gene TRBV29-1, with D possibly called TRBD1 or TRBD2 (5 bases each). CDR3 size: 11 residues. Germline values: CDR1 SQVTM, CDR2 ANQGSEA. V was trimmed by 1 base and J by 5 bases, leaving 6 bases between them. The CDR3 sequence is CSVEGGDEQYF. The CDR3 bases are TGCAGCGTTGAAGGAGGGGACGAGCAGTACTTC.

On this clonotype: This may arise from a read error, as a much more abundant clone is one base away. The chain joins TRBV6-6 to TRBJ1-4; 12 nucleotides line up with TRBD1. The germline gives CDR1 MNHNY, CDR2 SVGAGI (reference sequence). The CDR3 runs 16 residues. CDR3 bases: TGTACCAGCAGTAACCGGGACAGGGGGCGAGGCGAAAAACTGTTTTTT. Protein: CTSSNRDRGRGEKLFF.

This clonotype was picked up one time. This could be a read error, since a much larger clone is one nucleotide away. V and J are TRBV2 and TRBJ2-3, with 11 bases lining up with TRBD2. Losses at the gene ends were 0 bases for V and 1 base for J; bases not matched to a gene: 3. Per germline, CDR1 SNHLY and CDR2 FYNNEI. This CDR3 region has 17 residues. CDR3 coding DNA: TGTGCCAGCAGTGAAGCCTTAGCGGGAGGGGGCACAGATACGCAGTATTTT. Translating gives CASSEALAGGGTDTQYF.

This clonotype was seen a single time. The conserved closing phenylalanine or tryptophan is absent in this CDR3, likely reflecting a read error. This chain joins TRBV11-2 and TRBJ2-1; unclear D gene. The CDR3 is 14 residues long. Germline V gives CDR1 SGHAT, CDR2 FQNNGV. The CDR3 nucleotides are TGTGCTAGCAGCTTATACCTGCTAGTTAGTGAGCAGTTCTCT. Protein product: CASSLYLLVSEQFS.

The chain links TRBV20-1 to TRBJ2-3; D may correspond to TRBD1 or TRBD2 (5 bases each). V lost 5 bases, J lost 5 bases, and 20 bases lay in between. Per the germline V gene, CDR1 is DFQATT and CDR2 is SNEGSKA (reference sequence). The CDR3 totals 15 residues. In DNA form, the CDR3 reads TGCAGTGCTGCTCCTATCGGGGCCCTGGTAGATACGCAGTATTTT. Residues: CSAAPIGALVDTQYF.

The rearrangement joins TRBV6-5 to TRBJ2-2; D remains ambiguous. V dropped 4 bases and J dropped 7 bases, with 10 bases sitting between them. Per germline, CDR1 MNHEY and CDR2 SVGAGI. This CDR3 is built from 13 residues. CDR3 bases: TGTGCCAGCAGTTTCTTCATATGCGGGGAGCTGTTTTTT. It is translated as CASSFFICGELFF.

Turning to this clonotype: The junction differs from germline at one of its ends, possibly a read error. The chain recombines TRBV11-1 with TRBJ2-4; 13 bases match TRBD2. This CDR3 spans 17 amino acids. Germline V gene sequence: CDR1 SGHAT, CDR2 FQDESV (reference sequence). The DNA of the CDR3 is TGTGCCAGCAGCCCTCCCGGGACTAGCGGGATCAAATACATTCGGTACTTC. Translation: CASSPPGTSGIKYIRYF.

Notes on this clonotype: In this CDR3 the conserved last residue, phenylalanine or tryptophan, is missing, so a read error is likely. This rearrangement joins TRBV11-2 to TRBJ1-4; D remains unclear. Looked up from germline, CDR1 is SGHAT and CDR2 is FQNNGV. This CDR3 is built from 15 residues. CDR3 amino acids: CVSSLDGFTNEKLFS. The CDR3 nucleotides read TGTGTCAGCAGCTTAGACGGGTTCACTAATGAAAAACTGTTTTCT.

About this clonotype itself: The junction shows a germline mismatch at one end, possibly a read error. This CDR3 reads CASSQGEGSGQFSNQPQHF. The CDR3 region has the DNA TGTGCCAGCAGCCAAGGGGAGGGGTCGGGACAATTTAGCAATCAGCCTCAGCATTTT. The V call is TRBV4-2, the J call TRBJ1-5, with D possibly TRBD1 on 6 matching bases. The CDR3 loop spans 19 amino acids. In germline, CDR1 is LGHNA, CDR2 YNFKEQ.

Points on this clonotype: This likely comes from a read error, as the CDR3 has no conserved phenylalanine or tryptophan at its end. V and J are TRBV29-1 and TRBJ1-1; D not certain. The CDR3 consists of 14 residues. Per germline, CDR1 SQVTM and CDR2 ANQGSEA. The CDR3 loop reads CGVGQATFGTEAFY. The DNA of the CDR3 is TGCGGCGTTGGGCAGGCGACGTTTGGTACTGAAGCTTTCTAT.

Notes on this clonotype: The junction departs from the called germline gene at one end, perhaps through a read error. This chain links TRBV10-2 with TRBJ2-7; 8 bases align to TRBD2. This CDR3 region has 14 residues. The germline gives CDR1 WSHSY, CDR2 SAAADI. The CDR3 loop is CASSAAGGSYEQHF. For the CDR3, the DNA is TGCGCCAGCAGTGCTGCGGGAGGCTCCTACGAGCAGCACTTC.

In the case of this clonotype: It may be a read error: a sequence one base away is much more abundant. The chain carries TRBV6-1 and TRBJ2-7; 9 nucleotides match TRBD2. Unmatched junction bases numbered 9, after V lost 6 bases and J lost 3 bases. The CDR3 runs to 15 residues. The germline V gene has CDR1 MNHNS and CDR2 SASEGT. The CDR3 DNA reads TGTGCCAGCAGCCGGAACGGGACTAGCAGCTACGAGCAGTACTTC. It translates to CASSRNGTSSYEQYF.

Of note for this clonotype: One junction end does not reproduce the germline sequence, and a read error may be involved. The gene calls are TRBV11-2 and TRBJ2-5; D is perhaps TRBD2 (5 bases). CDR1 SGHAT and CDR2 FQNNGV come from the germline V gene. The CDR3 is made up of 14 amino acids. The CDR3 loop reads CVSSLDRDFDTQYF. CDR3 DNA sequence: TGTGTCAGCAGCTTAGATCGGGATTTCGATACCCAGTACTTC.

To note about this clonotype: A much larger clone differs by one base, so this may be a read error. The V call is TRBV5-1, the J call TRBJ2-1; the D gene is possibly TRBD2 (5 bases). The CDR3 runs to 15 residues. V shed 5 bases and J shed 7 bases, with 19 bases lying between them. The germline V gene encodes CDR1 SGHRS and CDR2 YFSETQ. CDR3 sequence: CASSYTGLQRNEQFF. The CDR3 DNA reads TGCGCCAGCAGTTATACCGGGCTCCAGCGGAATGAGCAGTTCTTC.

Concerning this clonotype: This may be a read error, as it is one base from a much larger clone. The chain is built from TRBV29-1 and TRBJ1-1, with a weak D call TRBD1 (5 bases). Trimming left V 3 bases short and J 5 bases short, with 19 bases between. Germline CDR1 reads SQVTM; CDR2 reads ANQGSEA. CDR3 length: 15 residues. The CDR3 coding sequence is TGCAGCGTTGACGGGGGGTGGAGGATGAGGACTGAAGCTTTCTTT. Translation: CSVDGGWRMRTEAFF.

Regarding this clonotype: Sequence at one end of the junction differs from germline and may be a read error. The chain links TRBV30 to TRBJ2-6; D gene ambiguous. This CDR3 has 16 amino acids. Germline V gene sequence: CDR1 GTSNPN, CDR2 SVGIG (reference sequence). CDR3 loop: CAWSAPPISEANVLTF. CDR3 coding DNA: TGTGCCTGGAGTGCACCGCCGATCTCTGAGGCCAACGTCCTGACATTC. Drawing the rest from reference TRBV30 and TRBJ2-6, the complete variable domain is SQTIHQWPATLVQPVGSPLSLECTVEGTSNPNLYWYRQAAGRGLQLLFYSVGIGQISSEVPQNLSASRPQDRQFILSSKKLLLSDSGFYLCAWSAPPISEANVLTFGAGSRLTVL.

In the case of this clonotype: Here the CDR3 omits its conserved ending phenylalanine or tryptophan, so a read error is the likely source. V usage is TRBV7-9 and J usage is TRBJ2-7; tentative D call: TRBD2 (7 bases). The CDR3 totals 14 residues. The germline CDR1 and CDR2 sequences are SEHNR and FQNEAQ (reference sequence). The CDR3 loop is CASSLGGETYEQYL. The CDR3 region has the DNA TGTGCCAGCAGTTTAGGGGGGGAAACCTACGAGCAGTACCTC.

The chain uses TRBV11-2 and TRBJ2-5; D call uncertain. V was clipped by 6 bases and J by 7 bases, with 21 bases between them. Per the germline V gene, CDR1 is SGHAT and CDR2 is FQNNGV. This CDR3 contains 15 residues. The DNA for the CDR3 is TGTGCCAGCAGTCCCCGGTCAGCCCCATGGGTGACCCAGTACTTC. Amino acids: CASSPRSAPWVTQYF.

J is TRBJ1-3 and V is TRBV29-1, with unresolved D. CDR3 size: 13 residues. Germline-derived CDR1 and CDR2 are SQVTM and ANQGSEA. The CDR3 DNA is TGCAGGGCCGAGAGGGAGGCTGGAAACACCATATATTTT. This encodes CRAEREAGNTIYF.

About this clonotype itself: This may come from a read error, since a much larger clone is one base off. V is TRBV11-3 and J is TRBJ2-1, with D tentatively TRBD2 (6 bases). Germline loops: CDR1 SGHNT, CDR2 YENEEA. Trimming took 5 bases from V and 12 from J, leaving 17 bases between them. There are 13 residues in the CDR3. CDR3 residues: CASSILPGAGQFF. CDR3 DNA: TGTGCCAGCAGCATACTACCGGGAGCCGGGCAGTTCTTC.